What follows are 8 T cell receptor beta chains derived from one specimen sequenced in a study of T-cell reconstitution after alpha-beta-depleted transplantation in children. During its preparation, the TCRbeta library received unique molecular identifiers. TCRdb reprocessed the PCR reads with MiXCR, giving one entry per CDR3 protein. This table holds a few hundred thousand distinct CDR3 sequences, around 20% found once. Source: PBMCs from the stem cell graft donor, taken from the stem cell graft. All receptors come from a human donor who donated a stem cell graft to a child with acute myeloid leukemia.

The rearrangement links TRBV6-1 to TRBJ1-5; the D gene is possibly TRBD1 (6 bases). V was clipped by 5 bases and J by 4 bases, with 12 bases between them. The length of the CDR3 is 14 residues. Germline loops: CDR1 MNHNS, CDR2 SASEGT. In DNA, the CDR3 is TGTGCCAGCAGTCCGACAGGCTATAATCAGCCCCAGCATTTT. Its protein is CASSPTGYNQPQHF.

This chain uses TRBV4-1 with TRBJ2-4, with D maybe TRBD2 (5 bases). V shed 0 bases and J shed 7 bases, with 13 bases lying between them. Germline loops: CDR1 MGHRA, CDR2 YSYEKL. This CDR3 spans 15 amino acids. CDR3 amino acids: CASSQDPERANIQYF. In nucleotides, the CDR3 is TGCGCCAGCAGCCAAGATCCTGAGAGGGCGAACATTCAGTACTTC.

This clonotype was seen many times. This chain links TRBV12-3 or TRBV12-4 with TRBJ2-1; TRBD1 or TRBD2 may be the D gene (6 bases each). Trimming removed 5 bases at V and 8 bases at J, with 13 bases between. This CDR3 contains 13 residues. The CDR3 protein is CASSPGGSDEQFF. The CDR3 DNA is TGTGCCAGCAGTCCCGGGGGCTCAGATGAGCAGTTCTTC.

This clonotype showed up many times. The V gene is TRBV20-1, the J gene TRBJ2-7, with D possibly TRBD2 on 5 matching bases. The ends were cut back, 6 bases at V and 3 bases at J, with 9 bases in the middle. The length of the CDR3 is 11 residues. Germline loops: CDR1 DFQATT, CDR2 SNEGSKA (reference sequence). CDR3 loop: CSASEGYEQYF. The DNA for the CDR3 is TGCAGTGCCTCCGAGGGCTACGAGCAGTACTTC.

This clonotype turned up a few times. This chain uses TRBV27 with TRBJ2-1; D tentatively reads TRBD1 or TRBD2 (5 bases each). The CDR3 consists of 15 residues. Trimming left V 0 bases short and J 5 bases short, with 11 bases between. CDR1 is MNHEY and CDR2 is SMNVEV in the germline V gene (reference sequence). The CDR3 bases are TGTGCCAGCAGTTTATCGCGCAGGGACCACAATGAGCAGTTCTTC. Residues: CASSLSRRDHNEQFF.

This clonotype was detected a few times. The V call is TRBV6-1, the J call TRBJ2-3; TRBD2 agrees at 9 bases. This CDR3 has 13 residues. CDR1 is MNHNS, CDR2 SASEGT, per germline. V lost 11 bases to trimming and J lost 4 bases; unmatched junction nucleotides: 7. The CDR3, as DNA: TGTGCCGCGAAAGCGGGAGGTCCAGATACGCAGTATTTT. Encoded protein: CAAKAGGPDTQYF.

This clonotype was counted between two and nine times. The chain uses TRBV12-3 or TRBV12-4 and TRBJ2-1; unclear D gene. The CDR3 runs 13 residues. V gave up 2 bases and J gave up 6 bases, with 8 bases separating them. The CDR3 region has the DNA TGTGCCAGCAGTTTATTGAAGGGCAATGAGCAGTTCTTC. It yields the protein CASSLLKGNEQFF.

At least ten counts were recorded for this clonotype. Written as DNA, the CDR3 is TGCGCCAGCAGCTTGGACGTCTACGACAATGAGCAGTTCTTC. It encodes CASSLDVYDNEQFF. This rearrangement joins TRBV5-1 to TRBJ2-1, with D unclear. Germline V gene sequence: CDR1 SGHRS, CDR2 YFSETQ. With 0 bases removed from V and 5 bases from J, the gap between germline ends came to 9 bases. This CDR3 spans 14 amino acids.